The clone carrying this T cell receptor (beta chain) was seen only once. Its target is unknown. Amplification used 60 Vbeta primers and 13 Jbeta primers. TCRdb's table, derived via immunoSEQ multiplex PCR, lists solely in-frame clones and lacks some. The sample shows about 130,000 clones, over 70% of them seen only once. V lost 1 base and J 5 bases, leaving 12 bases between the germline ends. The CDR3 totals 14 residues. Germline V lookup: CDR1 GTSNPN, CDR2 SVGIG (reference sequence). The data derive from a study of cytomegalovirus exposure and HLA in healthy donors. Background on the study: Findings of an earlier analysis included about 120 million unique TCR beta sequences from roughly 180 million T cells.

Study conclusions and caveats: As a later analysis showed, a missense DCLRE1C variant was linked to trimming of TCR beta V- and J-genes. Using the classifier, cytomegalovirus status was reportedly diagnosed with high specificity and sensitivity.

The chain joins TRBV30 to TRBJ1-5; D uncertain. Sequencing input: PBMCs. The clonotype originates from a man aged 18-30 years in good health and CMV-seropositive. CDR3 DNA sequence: TGTGCCTGGAGTGACATGGGCCCTGATCAGCCCCAGCATTTT. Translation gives CAWSDMGPDQPQHF.